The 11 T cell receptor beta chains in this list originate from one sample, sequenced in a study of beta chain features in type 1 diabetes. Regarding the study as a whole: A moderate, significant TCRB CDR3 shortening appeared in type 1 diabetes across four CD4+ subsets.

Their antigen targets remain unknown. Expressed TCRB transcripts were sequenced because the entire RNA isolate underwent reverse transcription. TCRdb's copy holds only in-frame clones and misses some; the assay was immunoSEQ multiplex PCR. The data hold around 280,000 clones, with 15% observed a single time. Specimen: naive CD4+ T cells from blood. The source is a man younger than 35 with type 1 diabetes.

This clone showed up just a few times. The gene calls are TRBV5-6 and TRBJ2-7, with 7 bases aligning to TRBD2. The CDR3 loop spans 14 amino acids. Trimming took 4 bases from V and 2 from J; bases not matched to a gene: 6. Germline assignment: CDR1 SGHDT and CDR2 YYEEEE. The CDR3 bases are TGTGCCAGCAGCCCCAGCGGGGTTACCTACGAGCAGTACTTC. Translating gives CASSPSGVTYEQYF. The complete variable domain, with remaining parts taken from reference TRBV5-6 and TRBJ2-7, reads DAGVTQSPTHLIKTRGQQVTLRCSPKSGHDTVSWYQQALGQGPQFIFQYYEEEERQRGNFPDRFSGHQFPNYSSELNVNALLLGDSALYLCASSPSGVTYEQYFGPGTRLTVT.

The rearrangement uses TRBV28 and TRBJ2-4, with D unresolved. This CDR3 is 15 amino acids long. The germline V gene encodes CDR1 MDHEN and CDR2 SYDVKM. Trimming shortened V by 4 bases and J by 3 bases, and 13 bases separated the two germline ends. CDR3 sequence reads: CASSSVLRDKNIQYF. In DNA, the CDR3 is TGTGCCAGCAGTTCGGTGCTAAGAGACAAAAACATTCAGTACTTC. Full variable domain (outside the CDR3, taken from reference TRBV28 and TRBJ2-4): DVKVTQSSRYLVKRTGEKVFLECVQDMDHENMFWYRQDPGLGLRLIYFSYDVKMKEKGDIPEGYSVSREKKERFSLILESASTNQTSMYLCASSSVLRDKNIQYFGAGTRLSVL.

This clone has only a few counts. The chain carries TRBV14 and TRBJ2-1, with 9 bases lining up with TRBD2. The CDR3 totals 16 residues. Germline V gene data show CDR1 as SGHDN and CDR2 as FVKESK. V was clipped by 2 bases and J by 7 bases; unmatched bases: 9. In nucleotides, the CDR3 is TGTGCCAGCAGCCAACCGGGACTAGCCATGGGGAATGAGCAGTTCTTC. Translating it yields CASSQPGLAMGNEQFF. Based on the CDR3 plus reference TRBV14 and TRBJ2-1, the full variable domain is EAGVTQFPSHSVIEKGQTVTLRCDPISGHDNLYWYRRVMGKEIKFLLHFVKESKQDESGMPNNRFLAERTGGTYSTLKVQPAELEDSGVYFCASSQPGLAMGNEQFFGPGTRLTVL.

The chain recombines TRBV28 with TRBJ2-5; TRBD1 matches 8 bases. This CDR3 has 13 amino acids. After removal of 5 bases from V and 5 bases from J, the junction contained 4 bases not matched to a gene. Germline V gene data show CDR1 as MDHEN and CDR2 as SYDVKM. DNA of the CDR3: TGTGCCAGCAGTCCGACAGGGGAGGAGACCCAGTACTTC. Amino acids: CASSPTGEETQYF.

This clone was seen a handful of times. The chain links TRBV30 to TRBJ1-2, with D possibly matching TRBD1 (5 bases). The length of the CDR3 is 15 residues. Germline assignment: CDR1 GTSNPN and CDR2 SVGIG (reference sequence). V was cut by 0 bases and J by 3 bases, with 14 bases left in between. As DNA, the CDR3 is TGTGCCTGGAGTGTAAAGGTGGCAGGGCACTATGGCTACACCTTC. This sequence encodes CAWSVKVAGHYGYTF. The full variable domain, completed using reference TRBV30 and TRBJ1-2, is SQTIHQWPATLVQPVGSPLSLECTVEGTSNPNLYWYRQAAGRGLQLLFYSVGIGQISSEVPQNLSASRPQDRQFILSSKKLLLSDSGFYLCAWSVKVAGHYGYTFGSGTRLTVV.

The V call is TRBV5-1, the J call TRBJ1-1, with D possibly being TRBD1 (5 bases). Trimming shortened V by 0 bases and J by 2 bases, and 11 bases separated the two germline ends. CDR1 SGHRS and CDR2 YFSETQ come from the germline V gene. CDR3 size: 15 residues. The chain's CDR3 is CASSLAGARNTEAFF. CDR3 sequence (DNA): TGCGCCAGCAGCTTGGCTGGGGCACGAAACACTGAAGCTTTCTTT.

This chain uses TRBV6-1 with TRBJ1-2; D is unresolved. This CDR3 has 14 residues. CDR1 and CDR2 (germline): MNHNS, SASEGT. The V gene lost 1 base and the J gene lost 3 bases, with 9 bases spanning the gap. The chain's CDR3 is CASSEGAGDYGYTF. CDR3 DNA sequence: TGTGCCAGCAGTGAAGGAGCCGGGGACTATGGCTACACCTTC.

As DNA, the CDR3 is TGTGCCAGCAGCCAGGTGCGCGGGAGATCTGCAGATACGCAGTATTTT. Its translation: CASSQVRGRSADTQYF. This rearrangement joins TRBV7-2 to TRBJ2-3, with TRBD2 identical over 7 bases. Germline loops: CDR1 SGHTA, CDR2 FQGNSA. The CDR3 length is 16 residues. Trimming removed 5 bases from V and 4 bases from J; junction bases left unmatched: 12.

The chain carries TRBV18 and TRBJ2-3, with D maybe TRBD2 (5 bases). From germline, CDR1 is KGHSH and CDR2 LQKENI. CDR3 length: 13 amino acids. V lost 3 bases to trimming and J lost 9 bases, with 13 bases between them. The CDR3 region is CASSPAGVDTQYF. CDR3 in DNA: TGTGCCAGCTCACCCGCCGGGGTAGACACGCAGTATTTT.

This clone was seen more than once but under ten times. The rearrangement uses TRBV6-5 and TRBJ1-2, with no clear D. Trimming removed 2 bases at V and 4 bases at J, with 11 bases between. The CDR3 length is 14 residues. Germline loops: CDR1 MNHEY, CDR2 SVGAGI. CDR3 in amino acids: CASSYDGEVYGYTF. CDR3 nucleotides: TGTGCCAGCAGTTACGACGGGGAGGTCTATGGCTACACCTTC.

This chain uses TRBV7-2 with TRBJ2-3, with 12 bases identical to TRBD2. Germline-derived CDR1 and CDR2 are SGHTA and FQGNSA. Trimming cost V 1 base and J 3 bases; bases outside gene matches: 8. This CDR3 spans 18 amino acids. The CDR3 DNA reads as TGTGCCAGCAGCTTAGTGGGTGCTAGCGGGGGGGCTACAGATACGCAGTATTTT. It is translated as CASSLVGASGGATDTQYF.